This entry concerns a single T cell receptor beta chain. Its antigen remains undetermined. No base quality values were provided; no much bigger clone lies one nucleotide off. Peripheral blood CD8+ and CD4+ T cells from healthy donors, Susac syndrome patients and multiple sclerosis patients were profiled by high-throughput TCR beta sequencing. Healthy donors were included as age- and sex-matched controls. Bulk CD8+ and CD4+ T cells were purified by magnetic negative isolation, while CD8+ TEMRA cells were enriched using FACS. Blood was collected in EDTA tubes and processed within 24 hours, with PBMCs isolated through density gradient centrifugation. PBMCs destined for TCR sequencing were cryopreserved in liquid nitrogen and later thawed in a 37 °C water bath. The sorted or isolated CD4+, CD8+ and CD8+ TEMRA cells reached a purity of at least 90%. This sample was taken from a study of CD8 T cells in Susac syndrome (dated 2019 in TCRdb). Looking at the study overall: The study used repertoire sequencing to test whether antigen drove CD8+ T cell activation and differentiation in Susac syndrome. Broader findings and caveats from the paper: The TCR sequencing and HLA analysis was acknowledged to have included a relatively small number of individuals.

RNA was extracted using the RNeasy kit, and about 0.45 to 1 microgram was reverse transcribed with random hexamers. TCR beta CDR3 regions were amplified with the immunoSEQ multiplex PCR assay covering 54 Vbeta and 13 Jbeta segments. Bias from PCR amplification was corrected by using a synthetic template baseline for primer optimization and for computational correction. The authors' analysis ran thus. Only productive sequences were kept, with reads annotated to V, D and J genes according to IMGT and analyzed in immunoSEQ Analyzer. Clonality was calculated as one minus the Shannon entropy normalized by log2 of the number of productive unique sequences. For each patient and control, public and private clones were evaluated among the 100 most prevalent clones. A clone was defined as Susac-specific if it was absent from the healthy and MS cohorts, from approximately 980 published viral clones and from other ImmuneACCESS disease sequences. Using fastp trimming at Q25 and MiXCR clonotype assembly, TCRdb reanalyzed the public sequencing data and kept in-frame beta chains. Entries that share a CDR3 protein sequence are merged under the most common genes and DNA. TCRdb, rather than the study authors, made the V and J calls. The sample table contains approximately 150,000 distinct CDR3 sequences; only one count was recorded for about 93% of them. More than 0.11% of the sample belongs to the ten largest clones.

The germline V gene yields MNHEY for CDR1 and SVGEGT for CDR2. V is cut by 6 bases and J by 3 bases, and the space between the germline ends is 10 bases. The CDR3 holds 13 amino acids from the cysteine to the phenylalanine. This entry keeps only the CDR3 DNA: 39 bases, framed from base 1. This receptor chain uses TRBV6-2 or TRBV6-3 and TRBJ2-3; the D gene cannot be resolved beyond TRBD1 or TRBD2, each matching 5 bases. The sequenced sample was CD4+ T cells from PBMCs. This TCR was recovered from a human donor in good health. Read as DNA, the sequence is TGTGCCAGCAGACCGGGACCGACAGATACGCAGTATTTT. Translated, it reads CASRPGPTDTQYF.